The entry below gives a single TCR beta chain sequence along with its context. This clonotype was seen ten or more times. Its antigen is unknown. Base qualities are not provided; no much larger clone lies one nucleotide away. Sequenced on an Illumina NovaSeq 6000. TCR cDNA was synthesized by 5'RACE template switching, which introduced a universal primer site and unique molecular identifiers. Priming of cDNA synthesis was performed from both the TCR alpha and TCR beta constant segments. Libraries were amplified in two PCR steps, with sample barcodes and sequencing adapters added in the second step. Sequencing of libraries was done on Illumina HiSeq 2500 (2x100 bp) or NovaSeq (2x150 bp). The source study handled its data this way. MIGEC handled demultiplexing of reads and collapsing into UMI consensus sequences, while MiXCR performed V(D)J alignment. Clonotypes responding to the vaccine were identified with edgeR on replicate PBMC samples, with the criteria of FDR below 0.01 and a log2 fold change above 5 up to day 15. CD4 or CD8 identity was assigned to each bulk clonotype according to whether the clonotype was present at higher abundance in the sequenced CD4 repertoire or the sequenced CD8 repertoire. TCRdb itself trimmed the public reads at Q25 with fastp, ran MiXCR and retained productive beta chains. Every entry covers one CDR3 protein and lists the most common genes and DNA from its rows. The V and J calls and clone size are TCRdb's, not the authors'. The sample table shows 300,000 or so distinct CDR3 sequences, and approximately 10% are seen once. The ten largest clonotypes hold 3% to 3.5% of the sample.

Trimming takes 5 bases off V and 9 bases off J; junction bases not matched to a gene: 15. The germline V gene (reference sequence) specifies DFQATT as CDR1 and SNEGSKA as CDR2. The CDR3 runs 15 residues from the cysteine to the phenylalanine. Only the CDR3 DNA stays, 45 bases, in frame from base 1. The data were taken from a study of T cells after yellow fever vaccination (dated by TCRdb to about 2019). In terms of the full investigation: Libraries from fractions with low cell numbers were prepared with the SMART-Seq v4 Ultra Low Input RNA kit. To follow T-cell clones before and after both primary and booster YFV17D yellow fever vaccination, bulk TCR alpha and beta repertoires underwent longitudinal sequencing. Two healthy male donors, one aged 18 to 30 and one aged 30 to 39 years, were included in the cohort. Bulk PBMC replicates and cell subsets were isolated from blood drawn at multiple timepoints before and after both primary and secondary immunization.

This specimen's treatment or condition label, interpreted: live attenuated yellow fever vaccine strain. A standard Ficoll-Paque protocol was used to isolate PBMCs from peripheral blood. Dynabeads CD4 and CD8 positive selection kits were used to isolate the CD4 and CD8 T-cell fractions. TriZol was used to extract RNA from bulk PBMCs, from CD4 and CD8 fractions, and from dextramer-positive and dextramer-negative fractions. Paper-wide results and their limitations: Compared with the primary T-cell response, the secondary T-cell response was weaker but faster, peaking on day 5 rather than day 15. Only two donors were included in the study, so the extent to which the findings can be generalized is limited. A small fraction of clonotypes showed up in both the CD4 and CD8 compartments, probably as a result of convergent recombination. Because abundant contaminating clonotypes from the bulk population could be contained in FACS-sorted repertoires, computational filtering was required. After the booster, most clones that had expanded after primary vaccination were detected again (approximately 95% of CD4 and around 88% of CD8), suggesting broad maintenance of memory.

The sequence was collected from a man in his late teens or twenties who received the YFV17D yellow fever vaccine. The sample consisted of CD4+ T cells sorted from PBMCs, taken 5 days after the yellow fever booster vaccination. The V and J genes are TRBV20-1 and TRBJ2-1; 8 junctional bases match TRBD2. This receptor has the CDR3 CSAATGTSNLGEQFF. The sequenced DNA: TGCAGTGCTGCGACCGGGACTAGTAATCTCGGTGAGCAGTTCTTC.